Listed below are T cell receptor beta chains from one sample, sequenced in a study of control samples from healthy donors and cancer patients. Assay: immunoSEQ multiplex PCR; the TCRdb copy retains only in-frame clones and omits some. This table has about 120,000 clones, around 90% appearing once. The sequenced sample was blood. Receptor source: a woman in her 70s in good health. Both conserved end residues are part of each CDR3. The order of the fields is CDR3 DNA, CDR3 protein, CDR3 length, J gene, V gene, D gene, clone size. A D gene is named only where the DNA matches it firmly. Clone size is not always given. Where it is, it says once, few, many or a class for expanded clones.

CDR3 DNA: TGTGCCAGCAGCACTAGCGGCCGCACAGATACGCAGTATTTT
CDR3 protein: CASSTSGRTDTQYF
CDR3 length: 14
J gene: TRBJ2-3
V gene: TRBV9
D gene: TRBD2
clone size: -

CDR3 DNA: TGTGCCAGCAGCACCCCTCCGTCTAGCGGTCAACTCCTCCAAGAGACCCAGTACTTC
CDR3 protein: CASSTPPSSGQLLQETQYF
CDR3 length: 19
J gene: TRBJ2-5
V gene: TRBV7-6
D gene: TRBD2
clone size: -

CDR3 DNA: TGTGCCAGCAGCTCAAGAGGGTGGGACAGGGCCATTTATGGCTACACCTTC
CDR3 protein: CASSSRGWDRAIYGYTF
CDR3 length: 17
J gene: TRBJ1-2
V gene: TRBV7-7
D gene: TRBD1
clone size: -

CDR3 DNA: TGCGCCAGCAGTGACCCGGACGGGTCCTACGAGCAGTACTTC
CDR3 protein: CASSDPDGSYEQYF
CDR3 length: 14
J gene: TRBJ2-7
V gene: TRBV10-1
D gene: -
clone size: -

CDR3 DNA: TGTGCCAGCAGTAAATCCAAACGACTAGCAGAGACCCAGTACTTC
CDR3 protein: CASSKSKRLAETQYF
CDR3 length: 15
J gene: TRBJ2-5
V gene: TRBV6-2/TRBV6-3
D gene: TRBD2
clone size: -

CDR3 DNA: TGTGCCAGCTCACCACCGACAGGGTGGAACACTGAAGCTTTCTTT
CDR3 protein: CASSPPTGWNTEAFF
CDR3 length: 15
J gene: TRBJ1-1
V gene: TRBV18
D gene: TRBD1
clone size: -

CDR3 DNA: TGTGCCAGCAGTGACTCATCAACAGGGGGTATAGCCAAAAACATTCAGTACTTC
CDR3 protein: CASSDSSTGGIAKNIQYF
CDR3 length: 18
J gene: TRBJ2-4
V gene: TRBV6-4
D gene: TRBD1
clone size: -

CDR3 DNA: TGTGCCAGCAGCTTAGCCCACCGGGGGGGCACTGAAGCTTTCTTT
CDR3 protein: CASSLAHRGGTEAFF
CDR3 length: 15
J gene: TRBJ1-1
V gene: TRBV7-2
D gene: -
clone size: -

CDR3 DNA: TGTGCCAGCAGAGGGACATTCTCCTACGAGCAGTACTTC
CDR3 protein: CASRGTFSYEQYF
CDR3 length: 13
J gene: TRBJ2-7
V gene: TRBV2
D gene: -
clone size: -

CDR3 DNA: TGTGCCAGCTCACCAGACAGCTACGAGCAGTACTTC
CDR3 protein: CASSPDSYEQYF
CDR3 length: 12
J gene: TRBJ2-7
V gene: TRBV18
D gene: -
clone size: -

CDR3 DNA: TGTGCCAGCACGTCAGGGTCGGTCGGGGAGACCCAGTACTTC
CDR3 protein: CASTSGSVGETQYF
CDR3 length: 14
J gene: TRBJ2-5
V gene: TRBV5-4
D gene: -
clone size: once

CDR3 DNA: TGTGCCAGCAGCTTCGGGAGTAGCCAGACAGATACGCAGTATTTT
CDR3 protein: CASSFGSSQTDTQYF
CDR3 length: 15
J gene: TRBJ2-3
V gene: TRBV7-3
D gene: -
clone size: -

CDR3 DNA: TGTGCCAGCAGTTATGGGGCGGGTTCGGTTCACTTC
CDR3 protein: CASSYGAGSVHF
CDR3 length: 12
J gene: TRBJ2-7
V gene: TRBV6-2/TRBV6-3
D gene: -
clone size: -

CDR3 DNA: TGCGCCAGCAGCTTGGGGGCAGGGGGCTTCACAGATACGCAGTATTTT
CDR3 protein: CASSLGAGGFTDTQYF
CDR3 length: 16
J gene: TRBJ2-3
V gene: TRBV5-1
D gene: TRBD1
clone size: -

CDR3 DNA: TGTGCCAGCACTTACAGGGCCATTCAGGGCCAAGAGACCCAGTACTTC
CDR3 protein: CASTYRAIQGQETQYF
CDR3 length: 16
J gene: TRBJ2-5
V gene: TRBV6-5
D gene: -
clone size: -

CDR3 DNA: TGTGCCAGCAGCGAGGGGGGGAGCGATTATAATTCACCCCTCCACTTT
CDR3 protein: CASSEGGSDYNSPLHF
CDR3 length: 16
J gene: TRBJ1-6
V gene: TRBV3-1/TRBV3-2
D gene: -
clone size: -

CDR3 DNA: TGTGCCAGTAGTCAAACCGGGACAGGGTACAATGGGCAGTTCTTC
CDR3 protein: CASSQTGTGYNGQFF
CDR3 length: 15
J gene: TRBJ2-1
V gene: TRBV19
D gene: TRBD1
clone size: -

CDR3 DNA: TGTGCCAGCAGCTTATACGGATCTGGAAACACCATATATTTT
CDR3 protein: CASSLYGSGNTIYF
CDR3 length: 14
J gene: TRBJ1-3
V gene: TRBV11-2
D gene: -
clone size: -

CDR3 DNA: TGTGCCAGCAGCCCCGGGACTCCCGGGACCCAGTACTTC
CDR3 protein: CASSPGTPGTQYF
CDR3 length: 13
J gene: TRBJ2-5
V gene: TRBV7-3
D gene: -
clone size: -